This TCR beta chain was identified during a study of T cells after somatic rescue of genetic block. The method was immunoSEQ multiplex PCR; TCRdb's version includes in-frame clones alone and lacks a portion of them. The sample yields roughly 15,000 clones, approximately 70% seen once. This CDR3 is 14 amino acids long. CDR1 is SGHNT, CDR2 YYREEE, per germline (reference sequence). V was cut by 2 bases and J by 5 bases, with 8 bases left in between. Sequencing was performed on peripheral blood mononuclear cells (PBMCs). The chain has TRBV5-4 and TRBJ1-6; no clear D gene. This clonotype was sampled from a boy younger than 18. The CDR3 spells CASSLSGNNSPLHF. The CDR3 DNA follows: TGTGCCAGCAGCTTAAGCGGGAATAATTCACCCCTCCACTTT.